Sequencing of this T cell receptor beta chain was carried out in a study of T cells in Graves' hyperthyroidism and ophthalmopathy. Findings and caveats of the study: A median around six months before onset, the model predicted ophthalmopathy. Most thyroid clonotypes with frequency above 0.001 were detected in blood.

Each 10 ml fresh peripheral blood draw supplied the PBMCs. For this clonotype: Antigen unknown.

TCR beta CDR3 regions were amplified from RNA transcripts. HTBI primers were the set used in a first-round RT-PCR of the TCR CDR3. TCRdb reanalysed the multiplex PCR reads using MiXCR and keeps one entry per CDR3 protein. The profile covers around 570,000 distinct CDR3 sequences, with 15% to 20% appearing a single time and less than 55% taken by the ten largest. The germline V gene encodes CDR1 SEHNR and CDR2 FQNEAQ (reference sequence). V gave up 4 bases and J gave up 6 bases, with 10 bases separating them. There are 14 residues in the CDR3. This sequence was found in a man aged 35-49 years with Graves' ophthalmopathy. Sequences were obtained from blood. The J gene is TRBJ1-6, the V gene TRBV7-9; D call uncertain. The CDR3 DNA sequence: TGTGCCAGCAGCTCCGGGATGATTAATTCACCCCTCCACTTT. It is translated as CASSSGMINSPLHF. Combining the CDR3 with reference TRBV7-9 and TRBJ1-6 gives the whole variable domain DTGVSQNPRHKITKRGQNVTFRCDPISEHNRLYWYRQTLGQGPEFLTYFQNEAQLEKSRLLSDRFSAERPKGSFSTLEIQRTEQGDSAMYLCASSSGMINSPLHFGNGTRLTVT.